This TCR beta chain appears in the sequencing data of a study of T cells in Graves' hyperthyroidism and ophthalmopathy. RNA transcripts provided the source from which TCR beta CDR3 regions were amplified. In the first-round RT-PCR of the TCR CDR3, the HTBI primer set was used. In TCRdb, the multiplex PCR reads were re-called with MiXCR into one record per CDR3 protein. The sample holds 600,000 or so distinct CDR3 sequences, just over 45% seen once. General study points: Ophthalmopathy got predicted by the model a median 6.5 months before its onset.

On this clonotype: Its antigen is not known.

The CDR3 spans 16 residues. V trimming: 3 bases; J trimming: 0 bases; junction bases outside the gene matches: 7. Germline CDR1 is ENHRY and CDR2 is SYGVKD. Patients were excluded because of uncontrolled infection, other autoimmune disease, pregnancy or lactation. The rearrangement uses TRBV10-3 and TRBJ2-7; TRBD2 agrees at 8 bases. The receptor comes from a woman under 30 with Graves' hyperthyroidism. Sample: peripheral blood or thyroid tissue (not recorded which). CDR3 DNA: TGTGCCATCAGTGATATTGCGGGAGGAGGCTCCTACGAGCAGTACTTC. Translation gives CAISDIAGGGSYEQYF.